This paragraph reports one TCR beta chain. Germline V gene sequence: CDR1 SGHNT, CDR2 YENEEA. The CDR3 is 14 residues long. Trimming removed 1 base at V and 6 bases at J, with 9 bases between. This sample was taken from a study of T cell changes during pregnancy in multiple sclerosis. Produced via immunoSEQ multiplex PCR; TCRdb's table is partial and in-frame only. The sample contains about 44,000 clones, around nine tenths of which appear only once. The source was CD4+ T cells from peripheral blood mononuclear cells, collected before pregnancy. J is TRBJ2-2 and V is TRBV11-3; D perhaps matches TRBD2 (5 bases). The sequence was obtained from a female donor with multiple sclerosis, enrolled in a pregnancy study. For the CDR3, the DNA is TGTGCCAGCAGCTTAGGAAGAGGGTCCGGGGAGCTGTTTTTT. Encoded protein: CASSLGRGSGELFF.